This T cell receptor (beta chain) was obtained from a study of blood T cells in healthy people across ages. Study-wide points: Comparison with aged donors showed that long-lived donors had more naive CD4+ cells and higher diversity. Diversity of TCR beta correlated strongly with naive T cell percentage.

CDR3 size: 15 residues. In the case of this clonotype: No antigen is known for it.

A sample-barcoded 5' primer and a J-beta primer mix were used in a second PCR of roughly 7 to 11 cycles. In TCRdb, the 5' RACE reads were re-called with MiXCR into one record per CDR3 protein. Among around 500,000 distinct CDR3 sequences listed, around 48% were seen once. This sequence joins TRBV12-3 or TRBV12-4 and TRBJ2-1; 11 nucleotides match TRBD2. Near its end, the DNA agrees better with TRBJ2-7, so the J call may be wrong. The sequence was collected from an older man in good health. Sequencing used blood. This chain's CDR3 is CASSLSGRANNEQYF. In nucleotides, the CDR3 is TGTGCCAGCAGTCTTAGCGGGAGGGCCAACAATGAGCAGTACTTC.